The 26 T cell receptor beta chains below come from one sample, sequenced in a study of T cell responses to AZD1222 COVID-19 vaccine. TCRdb keeps only in-frame clones here, not all; method: immunoSEQ multiplex PCR. The table lists around 180,000 clones, approximately 90% of them singletons. The starting material was peripheral blood, obtained on day 0 of AZD1222 vaccination. These TCRs come from an adult in good health.

This chain joins TRBV28 and TRBJ2-7; the D is unclear. Trimming stripped 7 bases from V and 3 bases from J, with 19 bases between. The CDR3 loop spans 15 amino acids. Germline V gene lookup returns CDR1 MDHEN and CDR2 SYDVKM. This CDR3 is CASTLDGMRNYEQYF. The CDR3 region has the DNA TGTGCCAGCACCCTCGACGGTATGCGTAACTACGAGCAGTACTTC. Full variable domain (missing parts from reference TRBV28 and TRBJ2-7): DVKVTQSSRYLVKRTGEKVFLECVQDMDHENMFWYRQDPGLGLRLIYFSYDVKMKEKGDIPEGYSVSREKKERFSLILESASTNQTSMYLCASTLDGMRNYEQYFGPGTRLTVT.

This chain uses TRBV5-5 with TRBJ1-5; possible D gene TRBD1, 6 bases. The germline V gene has CDR1 SGHKS and CDR2 YYEKEE (reference sequence). V lost 0 bases, J lost 7 bases, and 17 bases lay in between. The CDR3 is made up of 16 amino acids. The CDR3 region is CASSLDAPGGGQPQHF. CDR3 sequence (DNA): TGTGCCAGCAGCTTGGATGCCCCGGGGGGCGGGCAGCCCCAGCATTTT.

The chain links TRBV6-5 to TRBJ2-7; D is unresolved. Trimming left V 0 bases short and J 5 bases short, with 2 bases between. This CDR3 has 11 amino acids. Germline values: CDR1 MNHEY, CDR2 SVGAGI. In nucleotides, the CDR3 is TGTGCCAGCAGTTACTCGCACGAGCAGTACTTC. Residues: CASSYSHEQYF.

This chain links TRBV5-1 with TRBJ2-7; TRBD2 matches at 9 bases. Germline loops: CDR1 SGHRS, CDR2 YFSETQ. The CDR3 sequence is 18 residues long. Unmatched junction bases numbered 19, after V lost 0 bases and J lost 9 bases. The DNA of the CDR3 is TGCGCCAGCAGCTTGGGGGCTCGGTACAGCGGGAGGCCCGGCGCGCAGTACTTC. Translated, it gives CASSLGARYSGRPGAQYF.

The V and J genes are TRBV5-1 and TRBJ2-7; possibly TRBD1 or TRBD2 for D (5 bases each). Per the germline V gene, CDR1 is SGHRS and CDR2 is YFSETQ. The length of the CDR3 is 14 residues. Trimming shortened V by 3 bases and J by 1 base, and 11 bases separated the two germline ends. The CDR3 DNA reads as TGCGCCAGCAGCTCGCAGGGAGCTTCCTACGAGCAGTACTTC. This gives the protein CASSSQGASYEQYF. The full variable domain, in which reference TRBV5-1 and TRBJ2-7 provide the parts outside the CDR3, is KAGVTQTPRYLIKTRGQQVTLSCSPISGHRSVSWYQQTPGQGLQFLFEYFSETQRNKGNFPGRFSGRQFSNSRSEMNVSTLELGDSALYLCASSSQGASYEQYFGPGTRLTVT.

The chain uses TRBV2 and TRBJ1-5; D remains ambiguous. The CDR3 is 13 residues long. Trimming cost V 8 bases and J 3 bases, with 11 bases left between them. Germline V CDR1 and CDR2: SNHLY, FYNNEI. CDR3 nucleotide sequence: TGTGCCAGCGAAAAGGACGTCAATCAGCCCCAGCATTTT. It translates to CASEKDVNQPQHF.

The chain employs TRBV7-9 and TRBJ1-3, with 7 bases that match TRBD1. Germline CDR1 is SEHNR and CDR2 is FQNEAQ (reference sequence). This CDR3 has 17 amino acids. Trimming removed 1 base from V and 0 bases from J; junction bases left unmatched: 6. CDR3: CASSLDLGGASGNTIYF. CDR3 nucleotide sequence: TGTGCCAGCAGCTTAGACTTAGGGGGCGCCTCTGGAAACACCATATATTTT.

The chain joins TRBV19 to TRBJ2-7, with 8 bases identical to TRBD1. The junction had 7 bases not matched to a gene; V was cut back by 5 bases and J by 1 base. Germline V gene sequence: CDR1 LNHDA, CDR2 SQIVND (reference sequence). This CDR3 is 15 amino acids long. This CDR3 is CASSSYRGVSYEQYF. CDR3 coding DNA: TGTGCCAGTAGTTCATACAGGGGGGTATCCTACGAGCAGTACTTC. Full variable domain (rest looked up from reference TRBV19 and TRBJ2-7): DGGITQSPKYLFRKEGQNVTLSCEQNLNHDAMYWYRQDPGQGLRLIYYSQIVNDFQKGDIAEGYSVSREKKESFPLTVTSAQKNPTAFYLCASSSYRGVSYEQYFGPGTRLTVT.

V and J are TRBV5-4 and TRBJ1-1, with D hard to call. Trimming took 2 bases from V and 5 from J, leaving 7 bases between them. From germline, CDR1 is SGHNT and CDR2 YYREEE (reference sequence). The CDR3 contains 12 residues. CDR3 protein: CASSLPSTEAFF. As DNA, the CDR3 is TGTGCCAGCAGCTTACCGAGTACTGAAGCTTTCTTT.

This clone was picked up one time. The chain recombines TRBV19 with TRBJ1-4; D gene uncertain. Germline assignment: CDR1 LNHDA and CDR2 SQIVND (reference sequence). The CDR3 runs 14 residues. Trimming cost V 9 bases and J 4 bases, with 15 bases left between them. CDR3 in DNA: TGTGCCAGACCGAAGTGGAATCGTAATGAAAAACTGTTTTTT. Its translation: CARPKWNRNEKLFF.

V gene TRBV18 combines with J gene TRBJ2-2; perhaps TRBD1 as D (5 bases). Per germline, CDR1 KGHSH and CDR2 LQKENI. The V end was cut by 3 bases, the J end by 7 bases, with 15 bases between. This CDR3 spans 15 amino acids. CDR3 sequence (DNA): TGTGCCAGCTCACCGCTCCCAGGGCGAGGCGGGGAGCTGTTTTTT. This gives the protein CASSPLPGRGGELFF.

The rearrangement uses TRBV5-4 and TRBJ1-3; 7 bases agree with TRBD1. This CDR3 spans 15 amino acids. Per the germline V gene, CDR1 is SGHNT and CDR2 is YYREEE (reference sequence). V shed 4 bases, J shed 2 bases, and the junction held 6 bases outside the gene matches. The CDR3 bases are TGTGCCAGCAGCCCCGCTCAGGGGGCTGGAAACACCATATATTTT. Its protein is CASSPAQGAGNTIYF.

The gene calls are TRBV6-5 and TRBJ2-1; D is unresolved. Trimming took off 2 bases at V and 7 bases at J, with 12 bases between the two ends. The CDR3 has 14 residues. CDR1 is MNHEY, CDR2 SVGAGI, per germline. DNA for the CDR3: TGTGCCAGCAGTTACGGCGGTTTGGGTAATGAGCAGTTCTTC. This translates into CASSYGGLGNEQFF.

The V and J genes are TRBV13 and TRBJ1-2; the match to TRBD1 covers 7 bases. V lost 2 bases to trimming and J lost 5 bases; unmatched junction nucleotides: 8. CDR1 is PRHDT, CDR2 FYEKMQ, per germline (reference sequence). The CDR3 has 15 amino acids. The CDR3 DNA reads as TGTGCCAGCAGCTTATGGTCCGGGACAGCTTATGGCTACACCTTC. It yields the protein CASSLWSGTAYGYTF.

This chain links TRBV7-2 with TRBJ2-5; 8 bases map to TRBD2. Germline CDR1 is SGHTA and CDR2 is FQGNSA. V shed 5 bases, J shed 2 bases, and the junction held 7 bases outside the gene matches. This CDR3 spans 15 amino acids. The CDR3 nucleotides are TGTGCCAGCAGCAACGATGTAGCGGGGCAAGAGACCCAGTACTTC. This translates into CASSNDVAGQETQYF. Drawing the rest from reference TRBV7-2 and TRBJ2-5, the complete variable domain is GAGVSQSPSNKVTEKGKDVELRCDPISGHTALYWYRQSLGQGLEFLIYFQGNSAPDKSGLPSDRFSAERTGGSVSTLTIQRTQQEDSAVYLCASSNDVAGQETQYFGPGTRLLVL.

The genes are TRBV9 and TRBJ2-5, with TRBD2 identical over 11 bases. The germline CDR1 and CDR2 sequences are SGDLS and YYNGEE. The CDR3 totals 19 residues. V dropped 7 bases and J dropped 0; count of bases not matched to a gene: 17. CDR3 coding DNA: TGTGCCAGCCCCGTAGTGATAGCGGGAGGGCCGAGGCACCAAGAGACCCAGTACTTC. This translates into CASPVVIAGGPRHQETQYF. Using reference TRBV9 and TRBJ2-5 for the parts outside the CDR3, the full variable domain is DSGVTQTPKHLITATGQRVTLRCSPRSGDLSVYWYQQSLDQGLQFLIQYYNGEERAKGNILERFSAQQFPDLHSELNLSSLELGDSALYFCASPVVIAGGPRHQETQYFGPGTRLLVL.

This clone was detected only a few times. V is TRBV6-5 and J is TRBJ1-5; D possibly corresponds to TRBD1 (5 bases). There are 13 residues in the CDR3. CDR1 and CDR2 (germline): MNHEY, SVGAGI. Trimming pared 6 bases from V and 7 bases from J, leaving 13 bases between. This CDR3 is CASRVGTQQPQHF. The DNA of the CDR3 is TGTGCCAGCAGGGTCGGGACTCAGCAGCCCCAGCATTTT.

The J gene is TRBJ2-1, the V gene TRBV3-1 (or the pseudogene TRBV3-2); TRBD1 matches 8 bases. V lost 0 bases, J lost 9 bases, and 7 bases stayed unmatched. Germline V gene lookup returns CDR1 LGHDT and CDR2 YNNKEL (reference sequence). This CDR3 spans 15 amino acids. The CDR3 DNA sequence: TGTGCCAGCAGCCAAGAACGGCAGGGGGCTGGTGAGCAGTTCTTC. This codes for CASSQERQGAGEQFF.

The genes are TRBV28 and TRBJ2-3; TRBD1 matches at 7 bases. CDR1 is MDHEN, CDR2 SYDVKM, per germline. The CDR3 has 13 amino acids. V shed 5 bases, J shed 4 bases, and the junction held 3 bases outside the gene matches. The chain's CDR3 is CASSQTGSDTQYF. CDR3 bases: TGTGCCAGCAGTCAGACAGGGTCAGATACGCAGTATTTT. Drawing the rest from reference TRBV28 and TRBJ2-3, the complete variable domain is DVKVTQSSRYLVKRTGEKVFLECVQDMDHENMFWYRQDPGLGLRLIYFSYDVKMKEKGDIPEGYSVSREKKERFSLILESASTNQTSMYLCASSQTGSDTQYFGPGTRLTVL.

CDR3 nucleotide sequence: TGTGCCAGTAGTATAGATTTTTCAGAAAACAATGAGCAGTTCTTC. This sequence encodes CASSIDFSENNEQFF. The chain is built from TRBV19 and TRBJ2-1; no clear D gene. V lost 0 bases and J lost 5, with 11 bases in between. CDR1 and CDR2 from the germline V gene are LNHDA and SQIVND (reference sequence). This CDR3 contains 15 residues.

The chain combines TRBV5-5 with TRBJ2-5; 9 nucleotides align to TRBD1. The trim removed 3 bases at V and 0 bases at J, leaving 6 bases unmatched. This CDR3 comprises 16 residues. The germline gives CDR1 SGHKS, CDR2 YYEKEE (reference sequence). The CDR3 loop is CASSWGDREYQETQYF. CDR3 coding DNA: TGTGCCAGCAGCTGGGGGGACAGGGAGTACCAAGAGACCCAGTACTTC.

The chain recombines TRBV19 with TRBJ2-1; D is unclear. The germline V gene encodes CDR1 LNHDA and CDR2 SQIVND (reference sequence). V lost 6 bases to trimming and J lost 9 bases, with 9 bases between them. This CDR3 is 11 amino acids long. DNA for the CDR3: TGTGCCAGTAGCGGCAGGAGTGAGCAGTTCTTC. This codes for CASSGRSEQFF.

The chain links TRBV3-1 (or the pseudogene TRBV3-2) to TRBJ2-5; no clear D. Germline V gene sequence: CDR1 LGHDT, CDR2 YNNKEL (reference sequence). Between the trimmed V and J ends, which lost 0 bases and 7 bases, there was a span of 12 bases. The CDR3 extends over 14 amino acids. The chain's CDR3 is CASSQDKGLGTQYF. For the CDR3, the DNA is TGTGCCAGCAGCCAAGATAAGGGTTTAGGGACCCAGTACTTC.

V usage is TRBV27 and J usage is TRBJ1-1, with 8 positions matching TRBD1. Unmatched junction bases numbered 7, after V lost 3 bases and J lost 1 base. Germline CDR1 is MNHEY and CDR2 is SMNVEV (reference sequence). This CDR3 comprises 16 residues. The CDR3 nucleotides read TGTGCCAGCAGTTTTGACCCGGACAGGGAGAACACTGAAGCTTTCTTT. As protein: CASSFDPDRENTEAFF.

The chain uses TRBV28 and TRBJ1-5; D call uncertain. The CDR3 consists of 12 residues. Germline V CDR1 and CDR2: MDHEN, SYDVKM. Trimming took off 8 bases at V and 0 bases at J, with 5 bases between the two ends. The CDR3 protein is CASRRSNQPQHF. The DNA for the CDR3 is TGTGCCAGCCGACGTAGCAATCAGCCCCAGCATTTT.

The table lists this clone with a few counts. The genes are TRBV13 and TRBJ1-2; TRBD1 agrees at 10 bases. Germline loops: CDR1 PRHDT, CDR2 FYEKMQ (reference sequence). Trimming took 3 bases from V and 4 from J; bases not matched to a gene: 8. CDR3 size: 16 residues. In nucleotides, the CDR3 is TGTGCCAGCAGCTTCCTAGGGACAGGGGAGGGCTATGGCTACACCTTC. Its protein product is CASSFLGTGEGYGYTF.